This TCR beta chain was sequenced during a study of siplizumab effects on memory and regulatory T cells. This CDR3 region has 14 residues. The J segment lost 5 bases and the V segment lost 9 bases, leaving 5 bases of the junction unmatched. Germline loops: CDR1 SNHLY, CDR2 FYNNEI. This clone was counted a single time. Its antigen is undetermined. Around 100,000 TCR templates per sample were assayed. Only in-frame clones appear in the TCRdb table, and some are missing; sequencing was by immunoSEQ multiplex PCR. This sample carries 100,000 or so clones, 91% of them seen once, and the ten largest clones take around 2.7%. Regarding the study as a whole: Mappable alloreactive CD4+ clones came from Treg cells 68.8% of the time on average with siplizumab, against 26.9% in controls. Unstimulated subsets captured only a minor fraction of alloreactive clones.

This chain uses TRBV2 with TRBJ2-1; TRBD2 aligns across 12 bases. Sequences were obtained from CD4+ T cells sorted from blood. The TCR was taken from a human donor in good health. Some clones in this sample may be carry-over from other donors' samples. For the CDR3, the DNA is TGTGCCAGTCTAGCGGGAGGGCCCCACAATGAGCAGTTCTTC. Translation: CASLAGGPHNEQFF.